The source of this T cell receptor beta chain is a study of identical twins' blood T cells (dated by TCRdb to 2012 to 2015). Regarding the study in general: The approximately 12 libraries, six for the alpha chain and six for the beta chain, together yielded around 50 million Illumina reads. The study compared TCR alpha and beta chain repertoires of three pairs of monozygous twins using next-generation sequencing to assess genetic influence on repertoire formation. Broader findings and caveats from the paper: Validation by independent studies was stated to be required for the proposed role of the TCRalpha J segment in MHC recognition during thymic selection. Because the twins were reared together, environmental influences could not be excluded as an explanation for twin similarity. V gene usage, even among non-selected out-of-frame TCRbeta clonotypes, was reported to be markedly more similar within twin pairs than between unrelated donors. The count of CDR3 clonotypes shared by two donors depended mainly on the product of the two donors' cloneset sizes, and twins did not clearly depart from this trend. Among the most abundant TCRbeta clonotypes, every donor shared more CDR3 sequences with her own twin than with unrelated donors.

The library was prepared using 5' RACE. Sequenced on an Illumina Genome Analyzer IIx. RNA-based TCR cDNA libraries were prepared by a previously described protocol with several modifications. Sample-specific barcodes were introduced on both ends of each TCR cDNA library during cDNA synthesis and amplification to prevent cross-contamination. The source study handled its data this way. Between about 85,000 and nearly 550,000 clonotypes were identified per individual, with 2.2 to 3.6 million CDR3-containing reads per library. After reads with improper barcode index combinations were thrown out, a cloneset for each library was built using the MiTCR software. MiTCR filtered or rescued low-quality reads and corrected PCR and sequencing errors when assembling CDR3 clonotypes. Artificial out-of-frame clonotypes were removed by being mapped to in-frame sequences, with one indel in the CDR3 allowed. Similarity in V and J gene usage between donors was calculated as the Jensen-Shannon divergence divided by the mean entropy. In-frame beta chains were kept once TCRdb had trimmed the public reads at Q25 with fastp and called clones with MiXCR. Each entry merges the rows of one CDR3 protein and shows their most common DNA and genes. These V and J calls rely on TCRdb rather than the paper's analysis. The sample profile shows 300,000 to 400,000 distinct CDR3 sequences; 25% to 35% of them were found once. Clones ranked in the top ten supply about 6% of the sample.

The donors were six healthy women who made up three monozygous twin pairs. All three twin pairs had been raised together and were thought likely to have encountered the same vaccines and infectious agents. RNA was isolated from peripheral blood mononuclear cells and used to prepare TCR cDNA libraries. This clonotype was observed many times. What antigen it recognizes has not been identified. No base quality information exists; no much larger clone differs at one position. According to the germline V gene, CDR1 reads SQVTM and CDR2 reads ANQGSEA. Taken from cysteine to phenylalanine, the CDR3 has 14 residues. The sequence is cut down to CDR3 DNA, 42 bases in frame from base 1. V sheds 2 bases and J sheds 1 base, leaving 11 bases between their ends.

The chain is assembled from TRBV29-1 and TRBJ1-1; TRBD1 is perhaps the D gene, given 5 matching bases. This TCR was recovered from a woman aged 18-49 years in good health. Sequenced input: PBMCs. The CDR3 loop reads CSVESGQTNTEAFF. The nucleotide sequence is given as TGCAGCGTTGAATCAGGGCAGACGAACACTGAAGCTTTCTTT.